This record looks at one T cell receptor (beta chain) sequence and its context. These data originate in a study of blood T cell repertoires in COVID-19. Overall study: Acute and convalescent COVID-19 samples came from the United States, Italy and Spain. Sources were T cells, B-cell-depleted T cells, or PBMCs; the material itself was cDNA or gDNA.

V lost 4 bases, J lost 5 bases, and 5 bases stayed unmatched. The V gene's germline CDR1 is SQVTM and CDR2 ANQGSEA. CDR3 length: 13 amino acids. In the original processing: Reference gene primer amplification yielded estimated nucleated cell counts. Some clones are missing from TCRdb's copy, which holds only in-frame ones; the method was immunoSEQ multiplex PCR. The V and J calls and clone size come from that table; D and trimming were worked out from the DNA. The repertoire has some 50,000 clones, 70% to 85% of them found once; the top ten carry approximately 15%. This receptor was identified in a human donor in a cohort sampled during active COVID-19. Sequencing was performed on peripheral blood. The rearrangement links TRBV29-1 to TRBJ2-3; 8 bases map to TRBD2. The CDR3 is CSVAIREGDTQYF. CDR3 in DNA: TGCAGCGTTGCGATCCGGGAGGGAGATACGCAGTATTTT.